This T cell receptor beta chain was recovered during a study of blood T cells in healthy people across ages. Germline CDR1 is SGHKS and CDR2 is YYEKEE (reference sequence). The length of the CDR3 is 15 residues. Trimming took 2 bases from V and 3 from J; bases not matched to a gene: 2. Alongside a J-beta primer mix, a sample-barcoded 5' primer served in a second PCR lasting roughly 7 to 11 cycles. TCRdb re-called the 5' RACE reads through MiXCR, storing one row per CDR3 protein. The sample contains some 1.5 million distinct CDR3 sequences, roughly 27% of which appear only once. RNA extraction gave at least 5 micrograms of total RNA per sample. In this sample, this clonotype turned up a few times.

The clonotype comes from a woman under 40 in good health. What was sequenced was blood. The chain links TRBV5-5 to TRBJ1-2, with TRBD1 matching 12 bases. CDR3 DNA sequence: TGTGCCAGCAGCTTCGGGACAGGGGGCCACTATGGCTACACCTTC. Its protein product is CASSFGTGGHYGYTF.